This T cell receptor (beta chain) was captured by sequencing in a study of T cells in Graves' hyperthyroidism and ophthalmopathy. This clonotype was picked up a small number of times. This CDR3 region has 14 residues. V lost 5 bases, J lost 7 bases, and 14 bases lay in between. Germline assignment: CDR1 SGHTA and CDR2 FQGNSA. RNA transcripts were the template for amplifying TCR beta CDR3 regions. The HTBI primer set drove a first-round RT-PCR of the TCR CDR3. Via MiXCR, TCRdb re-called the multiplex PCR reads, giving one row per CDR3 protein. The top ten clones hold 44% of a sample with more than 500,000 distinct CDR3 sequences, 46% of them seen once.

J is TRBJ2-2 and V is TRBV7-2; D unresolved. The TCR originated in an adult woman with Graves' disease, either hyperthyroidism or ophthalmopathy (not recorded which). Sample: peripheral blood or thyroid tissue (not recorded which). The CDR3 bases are TGTGCCAGCAGCGAAGGACGGCTCAGCGGGGAGCTGTTTTTT. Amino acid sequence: CASSEGRLSGELFF.